This is a list of T cell receptor beta chains from one sample in a study of regulatory T cells in long-lasting Graves disease. TCRdb itself ran the multiplex PCR reads through MiXCR, one entry per CDR3 protein. The data show about 470,000 distinct CDR3 sequences, 20% to 25% seen once. Source: peripheral blood mononuclear cells (PBMCs), taken when the disease was refractory, from a patient treated with antithyroid drugs. All receptors derive from a female donor with Graves disease. Both conserved end residues are trimmed from each CDR3. Each record gives: J gene, V gene, CDR3 protein.

J: TRBJ2-6
V: TRBV7-6
CDR3: ASSPRASSGANVLT

J: TRBJ1-5
V: TRBV28
CDR3: ASSGTGYQPQH

J: TRBJ1-2
V: TRBV3-1
CDR3: ASLGQWAGYT

J: TRBJ1-1
V: TRBV11-2
CDR3: ASSLIGVNTEAF

J: TRBJ1-1
V: TRBV30
CDR3: AWIFLRDRGTEAF

J: TRBJ2-2
V: TRBV6-5
CDR3: ASSYSPPGLATTGELF

J: TRBJ2-7
V: TRBV14
CDR3: ASSQEPQGQNYEQY

J: TRBJ2-2
V: TRBV5-1
CDR3: ASSSGQGSAGELF

J: TRBJ2-2
V: TRBV7-2
CDR3: ASSLWGGAGTGELF

J: TRBJ2-5
V: TRBV24-1
CDR3: ATSDQRGQQETQY

J: TRBJ2-5
V: TRBV11-3
CDR3: ASSLAGGGQY

J: TRBJ1-5
V: TRBV12-5
CDR3: ASGLTGENQPQH

J: TRBJ2-3
V: TRBV7-9
CDR3: ASSPDPPTDTQY

J: TRBJ2-5
V: TRBV28
CDR3: ASSHSRDSVQETQY

J: TRBJ1-1
V: TRBV28
CDR3: ASSSLGLGVSEAF

J: TRBJ1-2
V: TRBV3-1
CDR3: ASSQEQVRGYT

J: TRBJ2-3
V: TRBV27
CDR3: ASKSRDTDTQY

J: TRBJ2-7
V: TRBV7-9
CDR3: ASSLDGRLSYEQY

J: TRBJ1-2
V: TRBV12-3/TRBV12-4
CDR3: ASSLYRFYGYT

J: TRBJ2-2
V: TRBV12-5
CDR3: ASGLKPTGGTGELF

J: TRBJ2-7
V: TRBV5-6
CDR3: ASSLTGRVYEQY